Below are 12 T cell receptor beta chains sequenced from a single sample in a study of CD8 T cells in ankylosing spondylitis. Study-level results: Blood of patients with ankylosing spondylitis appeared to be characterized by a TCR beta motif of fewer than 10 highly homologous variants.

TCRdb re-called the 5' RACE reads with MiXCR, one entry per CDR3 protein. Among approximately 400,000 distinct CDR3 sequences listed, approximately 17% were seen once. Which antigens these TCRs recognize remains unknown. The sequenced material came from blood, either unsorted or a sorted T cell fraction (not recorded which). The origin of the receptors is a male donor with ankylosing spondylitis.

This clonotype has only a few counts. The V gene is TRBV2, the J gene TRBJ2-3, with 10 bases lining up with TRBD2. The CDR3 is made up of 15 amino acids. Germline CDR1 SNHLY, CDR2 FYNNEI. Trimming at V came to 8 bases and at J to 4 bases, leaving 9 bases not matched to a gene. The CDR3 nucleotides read TGTGCCAGCGTCGGGCTAGCGGGAGTCGCAGATACGCAGTATTTT. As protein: CASVGLAGVADTQYF.

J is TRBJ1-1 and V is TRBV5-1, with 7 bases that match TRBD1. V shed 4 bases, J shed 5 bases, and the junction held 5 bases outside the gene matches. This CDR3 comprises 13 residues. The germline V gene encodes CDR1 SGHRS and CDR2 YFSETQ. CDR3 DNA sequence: TGCGCCAGCAGCACTCAGGGGGGAACTGAAGCTTTCTTT. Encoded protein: CASSTQGGTEAFF.

The CDR3 DNA sequence: TGTGCCAGCAGTGACGTGGTAGCATCAGGCGAGCAGTACTTC. Its protein is CASSDVVASGEQYF. This chain uses TRBV2 with TRBJ2-7, with D unresolved. The CDR3 spans 14 residues. The V and J ends lost 3 bases and 6 bases respectively, with 15 bases between them. Germline assignment: CDR1 SNHLY and CDR2 FYNNEI.

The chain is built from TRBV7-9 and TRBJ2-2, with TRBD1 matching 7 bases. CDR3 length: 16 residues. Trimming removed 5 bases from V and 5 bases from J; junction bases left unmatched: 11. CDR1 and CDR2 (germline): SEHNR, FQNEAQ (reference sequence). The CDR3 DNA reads TGTGCCAGCAGCACCACAGGGGTACGGAATACCGGGGAGCTGTTTTTT. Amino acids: CASSTTGVRNTGELFF.

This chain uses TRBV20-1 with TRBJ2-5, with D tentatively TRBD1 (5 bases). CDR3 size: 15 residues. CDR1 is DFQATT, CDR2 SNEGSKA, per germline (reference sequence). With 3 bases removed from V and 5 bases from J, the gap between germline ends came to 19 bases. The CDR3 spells CSARFYGAGYETQYF. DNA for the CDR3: TGCAGTGCTAGGTTTTATGGGGCAGGTTATGAGACCCAGTACTTC.

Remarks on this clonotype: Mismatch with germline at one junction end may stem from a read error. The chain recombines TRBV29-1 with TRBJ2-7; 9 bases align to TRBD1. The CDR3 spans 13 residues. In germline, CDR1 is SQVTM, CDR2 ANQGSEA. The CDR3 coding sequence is TGCTGCGTAGAACCGGGACAGGGCTACGAGCAGTACTTC. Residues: CCVEPGQGYEQYF.

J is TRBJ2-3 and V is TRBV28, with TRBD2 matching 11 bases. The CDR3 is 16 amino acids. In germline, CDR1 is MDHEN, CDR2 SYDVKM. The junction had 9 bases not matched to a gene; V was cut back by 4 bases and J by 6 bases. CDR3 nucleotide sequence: TGTGCCAGCAGTTCCCAACTAGCGGGAGACCGCGATACGCAGTATTTT. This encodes CASSSQLAGDRDTQYF.

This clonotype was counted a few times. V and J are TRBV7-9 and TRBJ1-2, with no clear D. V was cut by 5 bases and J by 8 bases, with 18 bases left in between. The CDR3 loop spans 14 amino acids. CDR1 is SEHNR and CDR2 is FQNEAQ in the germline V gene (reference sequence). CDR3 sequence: CASSPRDGLRGYTF. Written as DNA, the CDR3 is TGTGCCAGCAGCCCCCGCGACGGGTTAAGGGGCTACACCTTC.

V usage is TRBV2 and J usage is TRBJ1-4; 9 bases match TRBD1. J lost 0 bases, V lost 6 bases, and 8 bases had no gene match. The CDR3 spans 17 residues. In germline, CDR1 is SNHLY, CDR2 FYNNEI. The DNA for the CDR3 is TGTGCCAGCAGACCCGGGACAGGGACTTCAACTAATGAAAAACTGTTTTTT. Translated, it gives CASRPGTGTSTNEKLFF.

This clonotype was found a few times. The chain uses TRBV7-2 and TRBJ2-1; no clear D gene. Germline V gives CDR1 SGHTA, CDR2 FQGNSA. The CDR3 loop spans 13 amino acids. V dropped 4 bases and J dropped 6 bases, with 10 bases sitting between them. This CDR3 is CASSSDRLNEQFF. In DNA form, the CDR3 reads TGTGCCAGCAGCTCGGACCGACTCAATGAGCAGTTCTTC.

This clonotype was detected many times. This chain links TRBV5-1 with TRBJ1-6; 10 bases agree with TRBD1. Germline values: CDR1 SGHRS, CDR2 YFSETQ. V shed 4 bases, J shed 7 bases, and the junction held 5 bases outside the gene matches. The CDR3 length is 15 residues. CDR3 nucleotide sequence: TGCGCCAGCAGCATCCTGGACAGGGGGAATTCACCCCTCCACTTT. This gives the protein CASSILDRGNSPLHF. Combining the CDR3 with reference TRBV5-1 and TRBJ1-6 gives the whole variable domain KAGVTQTPRYLIKTRGQQVTLSCSPISGHRSVSWYQQTPGQGLQFLFEYFSETQRNKGNFPGRFSGRQFSNSRSEMNVSTLELGDSALYLCASSILDRGNSPLHFGNGTRLTVT.

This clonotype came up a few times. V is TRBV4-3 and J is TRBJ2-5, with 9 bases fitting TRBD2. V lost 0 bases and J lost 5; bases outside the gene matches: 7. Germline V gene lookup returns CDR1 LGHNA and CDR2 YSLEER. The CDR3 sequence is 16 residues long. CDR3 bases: TGCGCCAGCAGCCAAGAGAATAGCGGGAGAGGGGAGACCCAGTACTTC. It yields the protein CASSQENSGRGETQYF.